Reported below is one TCR beta chain. Its antigen is not yet known. The sample holds no much larger clone one base away, and base qualities are not on file. These data are taken from a study of T-cell memory formation after mild COVID-19 (dated by TCRdb to the early 2020s). With regard to the full study: Most TCR sequence clusters were specific to one of the two donors. In a couple of donors, T-cell clones that expanded and contracted after mild COVID-19 were tracked by sequencing TCRalpha and TCRbeta repertoires over time. Two young, previously healthy adult volunteers made up the cohort, one male and one female. What the work shows at the level of the full study, not this receptor alone: Contracting CD4+ clones were located mainly in the CM and EM memory subsets, whereas CD8+ clones were found to be enriched in EMRA. SARS-CoV-2 specificity was not confirmed for the second-wave clones peaking on day 37. Some responding clones were found in pre-infection memory, which suggests that pre-existing cross-reactive memory T cells took part in the SARS-CoV-2 response. Clones contracting from day 15 to 85 had balanced CD4/CD8 phenotypes, while a second wave expanding from day 15 to 37 was biased towards CD4+. The study included only two mild cases, and larger cohorts that include severe cases with pre-infection samples were judged to be necessary.

For sequencing, an Illumina NovaSeq 6000 was employed. Using 5'RACE with constant-segment primers, TCRalpha and TCRbeta cDNA libraries were constructed, with sample barcodes and unique molecular identifiers added in the process. RNA was extracted from every sample with Trizol reagent. Amplification of the libraries took two PCR steps, and the second step added a second sample barcode plus Illumina TruSeq adapters. Sequencing of the libraries was done on an Illumina NovaSeq, producing 2 x 150 bp paired-end reads. The paper's data handling went like this. Demultiplexing of reads and collapsing into UMI-guided consensus sequences were performed with migec v1.2.7. With mixcr v2.1.11, UMI consensuses were aligned to TRA and TRB V and J templates and assembled into clonotypes. A clonotype was counted as expanded or contracted only if both edgeR and NoisET called the change significant, with noise models trained on biological replicates. For edgeR calls, a false discovery rate-adjusted p below 0.01 and a log2 fold-change threshold of 1 were applied. As an exploratory analysis of dynamics, PCA with hierarchical clustering was applied to max-normalized trajectories of the 1000 most abundant clonotypes. The CD4 or CD8 phenotype of responding clones was assigned using the separately sequenced CD4+ and CD8+ repertoires. Using fastp at Q25 and MiXCR, TCRdb reprocessed the public reads and kept productive beta chains. Rows matching on CDR3 protein sequence are summarized as one entry with the most common DNA and genes. TCRdb's processing, not the authors', yielded these V and J calls. This sample lists around 450,000 distinct CDR3 sequences; roughly 24% were detected once. The top ten constitute around 8.1% of the sample.

Ficoll-Paque density gradient centrifugation was the method used to isolate PBMCs. Sequenced material: PBMCs or a T cell subset sorted from them (not recorded which). The sequence came from an adult woman who had mild COVID-19 (a few samples of this study predate the infection). The sample titles of this study are shuffled in the database, so cell type and time point are left out; the donor was told from shared clones.

CDR3 reads: CASSQAVQGRQPQHF. The DNA is TGCGCCAGCAGCCAAGCGGTACAGGGTCGGCAGCCCCAGCATTTT. The V gene is TRBV4-1 and the J gene is TRBJ1-5, and possibly TRBD1, on 6 matching bases. The CDR3 has 15 amino acids, counting the end cysteine and phenylalanine. Solely the CDR3 DNA is kept, with 45 bases framed from the first base. As encoded in the germline V gene, CDR1 is MGHRA while CDR2 is YSYEKL. The junction shows trimming of 1 base on V and 7 bases on J, plus 14 bases between the germline ends.